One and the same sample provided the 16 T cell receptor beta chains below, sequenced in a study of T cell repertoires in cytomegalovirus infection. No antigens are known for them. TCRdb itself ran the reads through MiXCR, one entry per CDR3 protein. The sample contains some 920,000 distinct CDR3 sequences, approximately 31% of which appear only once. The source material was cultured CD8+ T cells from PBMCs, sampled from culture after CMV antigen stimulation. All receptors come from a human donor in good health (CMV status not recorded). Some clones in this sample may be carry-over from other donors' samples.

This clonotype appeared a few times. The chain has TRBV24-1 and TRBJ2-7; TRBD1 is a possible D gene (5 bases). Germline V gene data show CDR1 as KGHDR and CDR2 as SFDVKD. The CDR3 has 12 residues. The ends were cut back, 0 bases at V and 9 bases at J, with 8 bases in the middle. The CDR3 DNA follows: TGTGCCACCAGTGATTTGCAGGGATGGCAGTACTTC. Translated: CATSDLQGWQYF.

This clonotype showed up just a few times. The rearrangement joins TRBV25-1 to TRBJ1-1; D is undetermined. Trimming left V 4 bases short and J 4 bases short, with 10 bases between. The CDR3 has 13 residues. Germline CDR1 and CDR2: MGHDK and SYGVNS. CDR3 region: CASSVGRVTEAFF. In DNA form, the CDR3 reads TGTGCCAGCAGTGTGGGAAGGGTCACTGAAGCTTTCTTT.

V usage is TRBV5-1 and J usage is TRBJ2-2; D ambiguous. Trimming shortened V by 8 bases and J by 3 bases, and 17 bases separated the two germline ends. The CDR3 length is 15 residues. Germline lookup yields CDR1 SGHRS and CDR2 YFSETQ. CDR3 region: CASTSLRGYTGELFF. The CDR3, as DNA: TGCGCCAGTACCTCCCTACGTGGGTACACCGGGGAGCTGTTTTTT.

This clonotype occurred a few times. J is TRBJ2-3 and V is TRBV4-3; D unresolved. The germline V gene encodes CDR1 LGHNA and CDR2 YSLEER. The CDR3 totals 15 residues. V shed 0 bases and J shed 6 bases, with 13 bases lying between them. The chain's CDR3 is CASSQERRRRDTQYF. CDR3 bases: TGCGCCAGCAGCCAAGAGAGACGCCGACGGGATACGCAGTATTTT.

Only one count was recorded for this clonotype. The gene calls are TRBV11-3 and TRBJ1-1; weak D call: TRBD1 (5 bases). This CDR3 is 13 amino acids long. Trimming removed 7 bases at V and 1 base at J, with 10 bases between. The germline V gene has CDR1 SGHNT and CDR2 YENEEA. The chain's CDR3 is CASTGSPNTEAFF. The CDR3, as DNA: TGTGCCAGCACAGGGTCACCGAACACTGAAGCTTTCTTT.

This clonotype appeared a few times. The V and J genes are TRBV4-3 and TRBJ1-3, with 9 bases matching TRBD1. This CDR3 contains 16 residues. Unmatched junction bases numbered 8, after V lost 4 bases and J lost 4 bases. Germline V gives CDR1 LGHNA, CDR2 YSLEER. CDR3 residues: CASSPGTGIGGNTIYF. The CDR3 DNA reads TGCGCCAGCAGCCCAGGGACAGGGATAGGAGGAAACACCATATATTTT.

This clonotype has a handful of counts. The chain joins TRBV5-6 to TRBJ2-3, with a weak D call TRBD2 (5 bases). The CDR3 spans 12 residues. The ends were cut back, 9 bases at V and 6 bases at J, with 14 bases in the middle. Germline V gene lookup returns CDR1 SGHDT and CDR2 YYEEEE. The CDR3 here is CATSGRGDTQYF. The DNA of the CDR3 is TGTGCCACCTCCGGGCGAGGGGATACGCAGTATTTT.

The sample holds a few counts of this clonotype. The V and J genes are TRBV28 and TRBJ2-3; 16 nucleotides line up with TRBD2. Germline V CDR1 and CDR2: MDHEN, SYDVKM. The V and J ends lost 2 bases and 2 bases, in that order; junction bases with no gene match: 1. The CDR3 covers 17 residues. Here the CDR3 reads CASSLGTSGGDTDTQYF. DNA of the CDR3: TGTGCCAGCAGTTTAGGGACTAGCGGGGGGGACACAGATACGCAGTATTTT.

CDR3 coding DNA: TGTGCCAGCAGTTACGTGGCAGGGAAATCCTACGAGCAGTACGTC. Translating gives CASSYVAGKSYEQYV. V gene TRBV6-6 combines with J gene TRBJ2-7; maybe TRBD1 (5 bases). Germline CDR1 and CDR2: MNHNY and SVGAGI (reference sequence). CDR3 length equals 15 residues. Trimming removed 2 bases from V and 1 base from J, with 12 bases in between.

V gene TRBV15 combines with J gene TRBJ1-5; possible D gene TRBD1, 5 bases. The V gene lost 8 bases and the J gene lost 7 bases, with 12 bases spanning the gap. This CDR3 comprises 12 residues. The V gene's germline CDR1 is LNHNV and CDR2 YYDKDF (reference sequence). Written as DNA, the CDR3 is TGTGCCACCGGAGGGGTAAACCAGCCCCAGCATTTT. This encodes CATGGVNQPQHF.

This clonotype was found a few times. The CDR3 region is CASSLISVPNTEAFF. The DNA of the CDR3 is TGTGCCAGCAGTTTAATTTCCGTGCCGAACACTGAAGCTTTCTTT. The V and J genes are TRBV27 and TRBJ1-1; no definite D call. V dropped 2 bases and J dropped 1 base, with 11 bases sitting between them. CDR1 is MNHEY and CDR2 is SMNVEV in the germline V gene (reference sequence). The CDR3 runs to 15 residues.

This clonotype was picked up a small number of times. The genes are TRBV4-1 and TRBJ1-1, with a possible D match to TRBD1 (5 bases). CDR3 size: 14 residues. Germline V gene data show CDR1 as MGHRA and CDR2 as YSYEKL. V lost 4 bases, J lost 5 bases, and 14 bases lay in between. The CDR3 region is CASSPQEGRTEAFF. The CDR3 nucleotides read TGCGCCAGCAGCCCCCAGGAGGGGAGGACTGAAGCTTTCTTT.

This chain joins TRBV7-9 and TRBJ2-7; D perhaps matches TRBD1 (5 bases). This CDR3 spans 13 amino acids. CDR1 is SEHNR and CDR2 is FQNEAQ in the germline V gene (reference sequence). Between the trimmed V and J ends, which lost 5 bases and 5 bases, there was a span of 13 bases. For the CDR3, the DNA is TGTGCCAGCAGCACCGGCCCCAGGGACGAGCAGTACGTC. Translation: CASSTGPRDEQYV.

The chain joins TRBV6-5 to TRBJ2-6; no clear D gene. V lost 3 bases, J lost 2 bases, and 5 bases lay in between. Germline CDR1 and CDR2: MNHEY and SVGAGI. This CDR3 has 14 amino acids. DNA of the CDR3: TGTGCCAGCAGTTATAGTCCTGGGGCCAACGTCCTGACTTTC. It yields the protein CASSYSPGANVLTF.

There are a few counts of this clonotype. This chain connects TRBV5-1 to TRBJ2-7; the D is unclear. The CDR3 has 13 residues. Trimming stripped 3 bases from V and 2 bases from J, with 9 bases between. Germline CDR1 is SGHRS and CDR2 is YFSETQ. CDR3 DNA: TGCGCCAGCAGCTACTCCCCCACCTACGAGCAGTACGTC. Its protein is CASSYSPTYEQYV.

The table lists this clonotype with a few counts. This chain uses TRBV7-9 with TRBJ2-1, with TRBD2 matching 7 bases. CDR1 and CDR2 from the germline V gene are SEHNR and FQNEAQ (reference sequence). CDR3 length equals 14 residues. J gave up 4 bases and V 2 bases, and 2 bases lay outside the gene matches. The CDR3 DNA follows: TGTGCCAGCAGCTTAACTAGCGTTTACAATGAGCAGTTCTTC. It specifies CASSLTSVYNEQFF.